This T cell receptor (beta chain) is drawn from a study of yellow fever vaccine responses in identical twins. One entry per CDR3 protein results from TCRdb running MiXCR on the RT-PCR reads. The sample holds approximately 3,000 distinct CDR3 sequences, 65% to 85% seen once. The CDR3 has 17 residues. Losses at the gene ends were 4 bases for V and 3 bases for J; bases not matched to a gene: 12. The V gene's germline CDR1 is LGHNA and CDR2 YNFKEQ. This TCR was recovered from a woman aged 18-29 years who received the yellow fever vaccine. J is TRBJ2-1 and V is TRBV4-2, with TRBD2 identical over 7 bases. Here the sequenced sample was T cells from blood (PBMCs), unsorted or a sorted subset (not recorded which), taken before or after yellow fever vaccination (not recorded which). CDR3 bases: TGTGCCAGCAGCCTACGACCTAGCGGATTCTACTACAATGAGCAGTTCTTC. This encodes CASSLRPSGFYYNEQFF.